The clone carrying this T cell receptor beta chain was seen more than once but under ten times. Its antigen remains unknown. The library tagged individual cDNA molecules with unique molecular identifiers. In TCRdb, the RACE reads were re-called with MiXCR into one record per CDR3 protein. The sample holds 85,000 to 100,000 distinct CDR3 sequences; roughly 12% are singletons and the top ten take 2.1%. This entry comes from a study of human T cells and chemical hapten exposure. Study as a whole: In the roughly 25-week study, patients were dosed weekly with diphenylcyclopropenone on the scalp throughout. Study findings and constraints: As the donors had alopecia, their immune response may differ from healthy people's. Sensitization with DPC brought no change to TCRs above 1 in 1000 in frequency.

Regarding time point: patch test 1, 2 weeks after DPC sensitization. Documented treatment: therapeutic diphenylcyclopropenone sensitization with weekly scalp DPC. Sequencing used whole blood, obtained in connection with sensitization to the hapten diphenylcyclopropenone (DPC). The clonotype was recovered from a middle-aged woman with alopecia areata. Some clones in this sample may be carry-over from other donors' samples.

For the CDR3, the DNA is TGTGCCAGCAGTCCCCCAGGGGCGGTAGCGGGAATGAATGAGCAGTTCTTC. Encoded protein: CASSPPGAVAGMNEQFF. The chain is built from TRBV28 and TRBJ2-1; 8 nucleotides align to TRBD2. The CDR3 totals 17 residues. V shed 5 bases, J shed 7 bases, and the junction held 16 bases outside the gene matches. Germline loops: CDR1 MDHEN, CDR2 SYDVKM.